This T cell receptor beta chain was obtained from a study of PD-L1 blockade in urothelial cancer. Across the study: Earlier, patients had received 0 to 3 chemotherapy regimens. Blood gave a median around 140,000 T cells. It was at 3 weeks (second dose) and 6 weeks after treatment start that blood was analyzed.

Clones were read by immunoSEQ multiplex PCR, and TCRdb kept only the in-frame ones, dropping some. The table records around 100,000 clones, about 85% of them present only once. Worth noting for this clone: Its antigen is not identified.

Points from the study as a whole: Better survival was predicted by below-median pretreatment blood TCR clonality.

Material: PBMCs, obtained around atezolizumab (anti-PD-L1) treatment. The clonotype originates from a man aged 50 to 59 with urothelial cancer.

CDR3 DNA sequence: TGTGCCAGCAGCTTGTGGGAGGGAGATAATGAGCAGTTCTTC. Translating it yields CASSLWEGDNEQFF. J is TRBJ2-1 and V is TRBV7-2; TRBD2 matches at 7 bases. From germline, CDR1 is SGHTA and CDR2 FQGNSA. CDR3 size: 14 residues. V was pared by 3 bases and J by 7 bases, with 6 bases of the junction left unmatched.